This T cell receptor (beta chain) was observed in a study of kidney transplant recipient with SARS-CoV-2 infection. In regard to this clonotype: This clone may be a read error of a much larger clone one base away.

The germline gives CDR1 SEHNR, CDR2 FQNEAQ (reference sequence). This CDR3 spans 15 amino acids. TCRdb re-called the reads through MiXCR, storing one row per CDR3 protein. The sample gives 200,000 to 250,000 distinct CDR3 sequences, under 30% of which show up once; under 9.5% is in the top ten. The origin of this receptor is a young adult male patient who had COVID-19 and was a kidney transplant recipient. Part of the T cells may come from the graft donor. Sequences were derived from a blood sample, sampled at baseline and between days 110 and 120 from a kidney transplant recipient. The rearrangement joins TRBV7-9 to TRBJ2-5; D not certain. The DNA end is more similar to TRBJ2-7, so the J call may be wrong. CDR3 amino acids: CASSSGRAQSDEQYF. The CDR3 DNA sequence: TGTGCCAGCAGTTCCGGACGGGCGCAGAGCGACGAGCAGTACTTC.